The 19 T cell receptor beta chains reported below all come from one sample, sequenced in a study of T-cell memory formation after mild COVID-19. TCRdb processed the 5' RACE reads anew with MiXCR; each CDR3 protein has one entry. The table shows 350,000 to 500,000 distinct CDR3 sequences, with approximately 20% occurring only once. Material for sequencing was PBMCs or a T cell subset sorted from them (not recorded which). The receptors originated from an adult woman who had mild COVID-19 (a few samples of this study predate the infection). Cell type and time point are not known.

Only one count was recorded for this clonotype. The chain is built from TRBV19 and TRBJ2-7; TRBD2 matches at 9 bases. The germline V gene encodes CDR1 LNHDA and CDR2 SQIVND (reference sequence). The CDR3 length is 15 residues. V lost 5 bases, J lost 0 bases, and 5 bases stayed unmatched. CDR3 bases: TGTGCCAGTAGTCCCCAGACTAGCGGCTCCTACGAGCAGTACTTC. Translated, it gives CASSPQTSGSYEQYF.

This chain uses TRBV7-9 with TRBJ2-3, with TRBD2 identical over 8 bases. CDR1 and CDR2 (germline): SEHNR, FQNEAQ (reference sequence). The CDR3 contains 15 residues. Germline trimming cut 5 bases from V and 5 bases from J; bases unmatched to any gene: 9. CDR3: CASSVSGGLRDTQYF. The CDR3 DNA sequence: TGTGCCAGCAGCGTCTCGGGGGGGCTAAGAGATACGCAGTATTTT.

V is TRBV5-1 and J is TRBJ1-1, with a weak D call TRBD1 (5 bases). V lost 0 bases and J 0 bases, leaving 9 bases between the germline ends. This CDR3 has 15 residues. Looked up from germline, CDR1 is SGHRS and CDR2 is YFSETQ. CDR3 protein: CASSLVTGMNTEAFF. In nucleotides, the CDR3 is TGCGCCAGCAGCTTGGTCACAGGTATGAACACTGAAGCTTTCTTT.

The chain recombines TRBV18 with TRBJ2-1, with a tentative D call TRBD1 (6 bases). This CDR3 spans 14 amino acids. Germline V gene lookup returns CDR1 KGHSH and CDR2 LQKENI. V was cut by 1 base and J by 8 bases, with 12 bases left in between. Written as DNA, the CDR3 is TGTGCCAGCTCACCACTGTCAGGGGTCGATGAGCAGTTCTTC. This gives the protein CASSPLSGVDEQFF.

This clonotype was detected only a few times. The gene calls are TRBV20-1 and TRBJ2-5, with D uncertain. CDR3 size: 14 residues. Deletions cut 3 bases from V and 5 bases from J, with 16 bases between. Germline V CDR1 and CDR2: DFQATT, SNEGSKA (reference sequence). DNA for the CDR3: TGCAGTGCTAGGGGTCCGGAGATGGCGGAGACCCAGTACTTC. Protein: CSARGPEMAETQYF.

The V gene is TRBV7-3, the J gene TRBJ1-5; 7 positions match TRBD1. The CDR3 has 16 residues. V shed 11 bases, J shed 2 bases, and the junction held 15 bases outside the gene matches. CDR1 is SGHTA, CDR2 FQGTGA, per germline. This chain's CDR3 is CAGLRQGICGNQPQHF. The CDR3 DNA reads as TGTGCCGGACTACGACAGGGAATATGTGGCAATCAGCCCCAGCATTTT.

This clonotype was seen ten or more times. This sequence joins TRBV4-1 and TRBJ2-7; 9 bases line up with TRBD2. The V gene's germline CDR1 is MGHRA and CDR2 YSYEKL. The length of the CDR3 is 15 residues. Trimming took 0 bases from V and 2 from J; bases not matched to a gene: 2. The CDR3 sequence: CASSQERGGPYEQYF. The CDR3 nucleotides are TGCGCCAGCAGCCAAGAGCGGGGGGGCCCCTACGAGCAGTACTTC.

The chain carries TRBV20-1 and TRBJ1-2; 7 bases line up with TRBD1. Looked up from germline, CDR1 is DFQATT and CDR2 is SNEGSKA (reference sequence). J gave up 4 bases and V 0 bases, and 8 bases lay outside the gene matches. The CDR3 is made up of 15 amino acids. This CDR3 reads CSARDRHRGGYGYTF. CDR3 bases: TGCAGTGCTAGAGACCGCCACAGGGGAGGCTATGGCTACACCTTC.

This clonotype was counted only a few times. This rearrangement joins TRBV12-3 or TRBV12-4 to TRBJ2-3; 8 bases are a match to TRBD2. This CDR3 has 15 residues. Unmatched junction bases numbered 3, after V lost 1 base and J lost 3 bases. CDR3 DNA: TGTGCCAGCAGTTTAGGACTAGCGAGGACAGATACGCAGTATTTT. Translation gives CASSLGLARTDTQYF.

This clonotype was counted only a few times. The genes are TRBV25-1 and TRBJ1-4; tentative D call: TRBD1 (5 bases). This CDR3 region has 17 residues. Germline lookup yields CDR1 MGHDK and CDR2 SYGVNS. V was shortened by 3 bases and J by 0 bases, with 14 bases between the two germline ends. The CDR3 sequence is CASSDQTEPATNEKLFF. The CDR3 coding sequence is TGTGCCAGCAGTGATCAGACAGAACCTGCAACTAATGAAAAACTGTTTTTT.

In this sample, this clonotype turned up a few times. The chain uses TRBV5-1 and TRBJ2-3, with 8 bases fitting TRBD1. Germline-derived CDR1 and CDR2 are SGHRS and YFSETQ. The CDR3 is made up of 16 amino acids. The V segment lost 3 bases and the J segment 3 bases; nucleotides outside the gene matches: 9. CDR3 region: CASSWTGPSGTDTQYF. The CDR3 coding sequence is TGCGCCAGCAGCTGGACAGGGCCCTCGGGAACAGATACGCAGTATTTT.

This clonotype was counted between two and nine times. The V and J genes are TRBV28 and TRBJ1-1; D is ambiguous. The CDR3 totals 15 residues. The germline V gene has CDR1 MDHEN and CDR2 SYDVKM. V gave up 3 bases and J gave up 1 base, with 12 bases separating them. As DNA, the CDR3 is TGTGCCAGCAGTTTCCCGGCGGGTTCGAACACTGAAGCTTTCTTT. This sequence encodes CASSFPAGSNTEAFF.

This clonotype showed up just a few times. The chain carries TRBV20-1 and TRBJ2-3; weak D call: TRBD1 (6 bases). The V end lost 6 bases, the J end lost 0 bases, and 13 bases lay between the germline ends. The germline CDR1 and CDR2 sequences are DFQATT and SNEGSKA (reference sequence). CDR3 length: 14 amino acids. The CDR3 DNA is TGCAGTGCAGTGAAGAGGGGGAGCACAGATACGCAGTATTTT. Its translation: CSAVKRGSTDTQYF.

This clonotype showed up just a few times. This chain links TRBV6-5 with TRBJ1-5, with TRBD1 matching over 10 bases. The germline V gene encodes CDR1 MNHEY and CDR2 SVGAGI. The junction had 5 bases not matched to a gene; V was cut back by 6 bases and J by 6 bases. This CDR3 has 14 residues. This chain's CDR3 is CASRLTGGGQPQHF. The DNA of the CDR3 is TGTGCCAGCAGGTTGACAGGGGGCGGTCAGCCCCAGCATTTT.

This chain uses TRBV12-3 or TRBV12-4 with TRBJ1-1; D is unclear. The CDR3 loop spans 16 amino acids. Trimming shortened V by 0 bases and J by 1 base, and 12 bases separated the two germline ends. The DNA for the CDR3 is TGTGCCAGCAGTTTAGCGCGCAGGATCAGGAACACTGAAGCTTTCTTT. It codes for CASSLARRIRNTEAFF.

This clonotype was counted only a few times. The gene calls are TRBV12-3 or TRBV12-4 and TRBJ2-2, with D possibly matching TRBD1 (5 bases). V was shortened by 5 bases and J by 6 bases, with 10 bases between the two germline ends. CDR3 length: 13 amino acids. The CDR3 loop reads CASSPDSAGELFF. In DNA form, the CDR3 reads TGTGCCAGCAGTCCAGACAGTGCCGGGGAGCTGTTTTTT.

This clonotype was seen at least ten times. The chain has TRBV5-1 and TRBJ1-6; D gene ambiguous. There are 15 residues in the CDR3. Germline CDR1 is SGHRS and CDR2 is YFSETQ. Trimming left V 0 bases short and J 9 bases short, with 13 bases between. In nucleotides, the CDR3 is TGCGCCAGCAGCTTGGCCGATTATGCAGGTTCACCCCTCCACTTT. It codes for CASSLADYAGSPLHF.

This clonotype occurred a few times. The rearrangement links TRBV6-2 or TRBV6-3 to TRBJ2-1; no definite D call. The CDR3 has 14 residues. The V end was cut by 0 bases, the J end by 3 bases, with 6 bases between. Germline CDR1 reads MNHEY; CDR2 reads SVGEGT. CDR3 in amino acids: CASSYSEFYNEQFF. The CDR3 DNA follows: TGTGCCAGCAGTTACTCTGAGTTCTACAATGAGCAGTTCTTC.

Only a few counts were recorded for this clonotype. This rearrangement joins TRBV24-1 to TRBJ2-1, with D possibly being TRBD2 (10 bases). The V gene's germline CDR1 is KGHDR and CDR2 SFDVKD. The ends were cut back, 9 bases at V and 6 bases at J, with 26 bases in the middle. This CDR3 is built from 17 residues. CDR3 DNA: TGTGCCACCCGGGACAGGGTCTCGATAGCGGGAGGCAATGAGCAGTTCTTC. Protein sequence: CATRDRVSIAGGNEQFF.